Shown below are 5 T cell receptor beta chains from a single sample sequenced in a study of blood T cell repertoires in COVID-19. The data were produced by immunoSEQ multiplex PCR, yet TCRdb's version contains in-frame clones alone and is incomplete. The sample has 50,000 to 65,000 clones, 92% seen once. The sequencing input was peripheral blood. The receptors stem from a human donor in a cohort sampled during active COVID-19.

The V call is TRBV5-1, the J call TRBJ1-1; no clear D. The CDR3 sequence is 15 residues long. Per the germline V gene, CDR1 is SGHRS and CDR2 is YFSETQ. V was pared by 0 bases and J by 1 base, with 10 bases between. CDR3 region: CASSLAVLGNTEAFF. DNA for the CDR3: TGCGCCAGCAGCTTGGCTGTTCTCGGGAACACTGAAGCTTTCTTT. Combining the CDR3 with reference TRBV5-1 and TRBJ1-1 gives the whole variable domain KAGVTQTPRYLIKTRGQQVTLSCSPISGHRSVSWYQQTPGQGLQFLFEYFSETQRNKGNFPGRFSGRQFSNSRSEMNVSTLELGDSALYLCASSLAVLGNTEAFFGQGTRLTVV.

The chain employs TRBV27 and TRBJ2-2; D possibly corresponds to TRBD2 (6 bases). The CDR3 extends over 16 amino acids. In germline, CDR1 is MNHEY, CDR2 SMNVEV (reference sequence). V was shortened by 8 bases and J by 2 bases, with 18 bases between the two germline ends. The chain's CDR3 is CASLSGRYSNTGELFF. CDR3 coding DNA: TGTGCCAGCCTCAGCGGGCGGTATTCCAACACCGGGGAGCTGTTTTTT.

This chain joins TRBV5-1 and TRBJ1-1; possible D gene TRBD1, 5 bases. Trimming removed 0 bases from V and 1 base from J, with 10 bases in between. The CDR3 length is 15 residues. CDR1 SGHRS and CDR2 YFSETQ come from the germline V gene. In DNA form, the CDR3 reads TGCGCCAGCAGCTTGGAACCGGGGGGGAACACTGAAGCTTTCTTT. Protein product: CASSLEPGGNTEAFF.

The genes are TRBV11-2 and TRBJ1-2; 10 bases fit TRBD1. This CDR3 is built from 18 residues. V gave up 4 bases and J gave up 2 bases; unmatched junction bases: 13. Germline loops: CDR1 SGHAT, CDR2 FQNNGV. CDR3 nucleotides: TGTGCCAGCAGCTCAGGACTTGTCCCGGGACAGGGGAACTATGGCTACACCTTC. It encodes CASSSGLVPGQGNYGYTF.

The chain links TRBV3-1 (or the pseudogene TRBV3-2) to TRBJ2-3; 11 bases fit TRBD1. Germline V gives CDR1 LGHDT, CDR2 YNNKEL (reference sequence). This CDR3 spans 16 amino acids. Germline trimming cut 3 bases from V and 0 bases from J; bases unmatched to any gene: 2. This chain's CDR3 is CASSQRDRGSTDTQYF. CDR3 in DNA: TGTGCCAGCAGCCAGAGGGACAGGGGGAGCACAGATACGCAGTATTTT.